These T cell receptor beta chains were read from a single sample in a study of beta chain features in type 1 diabetes. Sequencing used immunoSEQ multiplex PCR; TCRdb keeps in-frame clones, though not all of them. This table has about 360,000 clones, roughly 12% appearing once. Input material: naive CD4+ T cells from blood. These receptors all come from a man between 18 and 29 years old in good health. Each CDR3 is given with its conserved first and last residue. A D gene is named only where the DNA matches it firmly. Clone size is given for some rows only: seen once, a few or many times, or a class if the clone is expanded.

D	V	J	size	DNA	CDR3
TRBD1	TRBV5-6	TRBJ2-5	NA	TGTGCCAGCAGGCCCGGACAGGGGGTTTTACCGCTTAGGGAGACCCAGTACTTC	CASRPGQGVLPLRETQYF
NA	TRBV5-1	TRBJ2-7	few	TGCGCCAGCAGCTTCCAGGGCCACGAGCAGTACTTC	CASSFQGHEQYF
NA	TRBV25-1	TRBJ2-7	NA	TGTGCCAGCAGTGATTCGCTCGGACTGGAGGGACGAGAGCAGTACTTC	CASSDSLGLEGREQYF
NA	TRBV6-5	TRBJ2-5	NA	TGTGCCAGCAGACCCAGGGGTTTCGGCGAGACCCAGTACTTC	CASRPRGFGETQYF
TRBD2	TRBV5-4	TRBJ2-5	few	TGTGCCAGCACCTCCCGGGGAAGAGCGGGGGGCCAAGAGACCCAGTACTTC	CASTSRGRAGGQETQYF
NA	TRBV18	TRBJ1-2	NA	TGTGCCAGCTCACCGGGGCAGGGCTATGGCTACACCTTC	CASSPGQGYGYTF
NA	TRBV9	TRBJ1-4	NA	TGTGCCAGCAGCACCAGGGAGGGTTATGGTAATGAAAAACTGTTTTTT	CASSTREGYGNEKLFF
TRBD1	TRBV7-9	TRBJ1-1	few	TGTGCCAGCAGCTTCCATAGGGACAGGAAATCAGTTGAAGCTTTCTTT	CASSFHRDRKSVEAFF
NA	TRBV9	TRBJ2-7	NA	TGTGCCAGCAGCGTAGTGGACAGTTCCTACGAGCAGTACTTC	CASSVVDSSYEQYF
NA	TRBV30	TRBJ1-2	NA	TGTGCCTGGAGTGCTATGAAGGGCTACACCTTC	CAWSAMKGYTF
NA	TRBV4-3	TRBJ1-2	NA	TGCGCCAGCAGCCAACTCGGGGGACGGGGAGGTGGCTACACCTTC	CASSQLGGRGGGYTF
NA	TRBV29-1	TRBJ1-2	NA	TGCAGCGTTGACTCAATTACAGGGATCTATGGCTACACCTTC	CSVDSITGIYGYTF
TRBD1	TRBV2	TRBJ1-5	many	TGTGCCAGCAGTGGGACAGGGACTCAGCCCCAGCATTTT	CASSGTGTQPQHF
NA	TRBV5-4	TRBJ2-1	few	TGTGCCAGCAGCCGGGACGGGGGGCTCTCCTACAATGAGCAGTTCTTC	CASSRDGGLSYNEQFF
NA	TRBV7-2	TRBJ2-5	NA	TGTGCCAGCAGCTGGGTGGGGGGAGTCGAAGAGACCCAGTACTTC	CASSWVGGVEETQYF
TRBD1	TRBV6-5	TRBJ2-7	NA	TGTGCCAGCAGTTACTCCTGGACAGGGGCGCTCTACGAGCAGTACTTC	CASSYSWTGALYEQYF
TRBD2	TRBV9	TRBJ2-2	NA	TGTGCCAGCAGCGTAAAGGGGCTAGCGGGGAACACCGGGGAGCTGTTTTTT	CASSVKGLAGNTGELFF
TRBD2	TRBV10-3	TRBJ2-5	few	TGTGCCACCCTCCGGGGGGGGGAAGAGACCCAGTACTTC	CATLRGGEETQYF
NA	TRBV13	TRBJ2-7	many	TGTGCCAGCAGCTGGGGACACCACTACGAGCAGTACTTC	CASSWGHHYEQYF
NA	TRBV2	TRBJ2-4	NA	TGTGCCAGCACGTCTCAAACTTTTGGCATTCAGTACTTC	CASTSQTFGIQYF
NA	TRBV29-1	TRBJ2-1	NA	TGCAGCGTTGAAGCCAGGGGAAGGCACCTATACAATGAGCAGTTCTTC	CSVEARGRHLYNEQFF
NA	TRBV7-2	TRBJ2-3	NA	TGTGCCAGCAGCTTAGAGACAGCTACAGATACGCAGTATTTT	CASSLETATDTQYF
NA	TRBV7-9	TRBJ2-5	NA	TGTGCCAGCAGCTTCGAACTACAAGAGACCCAGTACTTC	CASSFELQETQYF
TRBD1	TRBV7-3	TRBJ1-1	few	TGTGCCAGCAGCTTTCTTTCGGGACAGGGGTCTGAAGCTTTCTTT	CASSFLSGQGSEAFF
NA	TRBV28	TRBJ1-1	NA	TGTGCCAGCAGTTTACGGCGGTACACTGAAGCTTTCTTT	CASSLRRYTEAFF
NA	TRBV28	TRBJ1-2	few	TGTGCCAGCAGAACAGGGACGAACTATGGCTACACCTTC	CASRTGTNYGYTF
TRBD1	TRBV9	TRBJ2-4	few	TGTGCCAGCAGCAGACAGGGGAGAAACATTCAGTACTTC	CASSRQGRNIQYF
NA	TRBV27	TRBJ2-3	NA	TGTGCCAGCAGTTCGTTATGGCACACAGATACGCAGTATTTT	CASSSLWHTDTQYF
NA	TRBV30	TRBJ2-3	NA	TGTGCCTGGACCATGACACGTAGCACAGATACGCAGTATTTT	CAWTMTRSTDTQYF
TRBD1	TRBV4-2	TRBJ2-7	few	TGTGCCAGCAGCCAAGACCGGGACAGGGGGTACGAGCAGTACTTC	CASSQDRDRGYEQYF
NA	TRBV18	TRBJ1-1	NA	TGTGCCAGCTCACCCACAGGGCCGCTGAACACTGAAGCTTTCTTT	CASSPTGPLNTEAFF
TRBD1	TRBV18	TRBJ2-7	NA	TGTGCCAGCTCACCCAACCGAGGGACAGGGGGCATCAGAAGCTCCTACGAGCAGTACTTC	CASSPNRGTGGIRSSYEQYF
NA	TRBV30	TRBJ1-5	NA	TGTGCCTGGAGTCCCGGAGGGAGCAATCAGCCCCAGCATTTT	CAWSPGGSNQPQHF
TRBD1	TRBV7-2	TRBJ1-2	few	TGTGCCAGCAGCGCCGGACAGGGGGCCGGGATGTTGGGCTACACCTTC	CASSAGQGAGMLGYTF
NA	TRBV19	TRBJ2-7	NA	TGTGCCAGTAGTGCGACACGGGGAGTGCAGTACTTC	CASSATRGVQYF
NA	TRBV6-6	TRBJ2-3	few	TGTGCCAGCAGCCCCGGGCAGGGGATCACAGATACGCAGTATTTT	CASSPGQGITDTQYF
TRBD2	TRBV5-1	TRBJ2-1	NA	TGCGCCAGCAGCTTCAGCGGGAGCTCCTACAATGAGCAGTTCTTC	CASSFSGSSYNEQFF
NA	TRBV7-2	TRBJ2-7	few	TGTGCCAGCAGCTTAGGCCCCAGCTACGAGCAGTACTTC	CASSLGPSYEQYF
TRBD1	TRBV2	TRBJ1-5	few	TGTGCCAGCACCGGGACAGGACAGCCCCAGCATTTT	CASTGTGQPQHF
TRBD2	TRBV18	TRBJ2-7	NA	TGTGCCAGCTCACCACCCCTAGCGGGAGTACCCGAGCAGTACTTC	CASSPPLAGVPEQYF
NA	TRBV28	TRBJ1-1	NA	TGTGCCAGCAGTTTAGGCACGACCCGAGGGATGAACACTGAAGCTTTCTTT	CASSLGTTRGMNTEAFF
TRBD1	TRBV7-9	TRBJ1-5	NA	TGTGCCAGCAGCAGACAGGGAGATCAGCCCCAGCATTTT	CASSRQGDQPQHF
NA	TRBV6-5	TRBJ2-7	few	TGTGCCAGCAGCGAGGGACATTTAAAGCAGTACTTC	CASSEGHLKQYF
NA	TRBV10-3	TRBJ2-7	few	TGTGCCATCAGTGAACGACAGGTCCCCTACGAGCAGTACTTC	CAISERQVPYEQYF
TRBD1	TRBV11-2	TRBJ1-2	few	TGTGCCAGCAGCCCCCCGGACAGGCCGTATGGCTACACCTTC	CASSPPDRPYGYTF
NA	TRBV7-2	TRBJ2-7	few	TGTGCCAGCAGCACCGACTTTAACTCCTACGAGCAGTACTTC	CASSTDFNSYEQYF
NA	TRBV7-9	TRBJ2-7	few	TGTGCCAGCAGCTCCGTTCACTACGAGCAGTACTTC	CASSSVHYEQYF
NA	TRBV9	TRBJ1-2	few	TGTGCCAGCAGCGTAGAGGCAGGGGCAAGCTATGGCTACACCTTC	CASSVEAGASYGYTF
NA	TRBV6-6	TRBJ1-1	NA	TGTGCCAGCAGCCCCGGACTCGCGAACACTGAAGCTTTCTTT	CASSPGLANTEAFF
TRBD1	TRBV28	TRBJ1-2	few	TGTGCCAGCAGGGCACAGGGGTCTGGCTACACCTTC	CASRAQGSGYTF
TRBD1	TRBV9	TRBJ2-1	few	TGTGCCAGCAGCGTAGAGGGGGCCCCCTACAATGAGCAGTTCTTC	CASSVEGAPYNEQFF
TRBD1	TRBV2	TRBJ1-4	once	TGTGCCAGCAGCGAGACAGGGAGGAGCGAAAAACTGTTTTTT	CASSETGRSEKLFF
NA	TRBV4-2	TRBJ1-2	NA	TGTGCCAGCAGCCAAGAAACTGGGCAAGCCTATGGCTACACCTTC	CASSQETGQAYGYTF
NA	TRBV7-2	TRBJ2-7	few	TGTGCCAGCAGCTTAAATGGGGCTAGCTCCTACGAGCAGTACTTC	CASSLNGASSYEQYF
TRBD1	TRBV30	TRBJ2-1	NA	TGTGCCTGGAGGAGGCGGGCGACAGGGAAGAGGCACAATGAGCAGTTCTTC	CAWRRRATGKRHNEQFF